This T cell receptor beta chain was recovered during a study of blood T cell repertoires in COVID-19. Study context: PBMCs, B-cell-depleted T cells, or T cells were the source of the cDNA or gDNA that made up the material.

Per the original methods: Researchers report that nucleated cell counts were estimated from reference gene primer amplification. Sequenced by immunoSEQ multiplex PCR; TCRdb stores in-frame clones only, minus some. That table gives V, J and clone size, and the DNA gave D and trimming. The sample yields approximately 150,000 clones, over 70% seen once. V gave up 7 bases and J gave up 4 bases, with 13 bases separating them. Germline V gene lookup returns CDR1 MNHEY and CDR2 SVGAGI. This CDR3 contains 14 residues. The rearrangement joins TRBV6-5 to TRBJ2-2, with a possible D match to TRBD1 (6 bases). The receptor comes from a man in his 60s with active or convalescent COVID-19. Sequencing was performed on peripheral blood. The CDR3 loop reads CASIYDRLTGELFF. CDR3 DNA: TGTGCCAGCATCTATGACAGGCTCACCGGGGAGCTGTTTTTT.